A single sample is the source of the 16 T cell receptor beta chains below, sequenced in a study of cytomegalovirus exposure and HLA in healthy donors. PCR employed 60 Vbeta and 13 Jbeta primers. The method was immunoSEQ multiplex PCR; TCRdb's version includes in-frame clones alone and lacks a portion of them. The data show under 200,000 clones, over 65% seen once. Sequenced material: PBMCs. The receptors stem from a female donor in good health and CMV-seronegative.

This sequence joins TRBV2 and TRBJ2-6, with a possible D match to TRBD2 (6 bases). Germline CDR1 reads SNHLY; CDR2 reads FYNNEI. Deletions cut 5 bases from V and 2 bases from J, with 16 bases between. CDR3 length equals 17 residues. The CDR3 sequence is CASSIEGRLAGANVLTF. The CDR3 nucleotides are TGTGCCAGCAGTATCGAGGGGAGGCTGGCTGGGGCCAACGTCCTGACTTTC. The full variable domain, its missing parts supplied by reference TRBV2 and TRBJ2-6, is EPEVTQTPSHQVTQMGQEVILRCVPISNHLYFYWYRQILGQKVEFLVSFYNNEISEKSEIFDDQFSVERPDGSNFTLKIRSTKLEDSAMYFCASSIEGRLAGANVLTFGAGSRLTVL.

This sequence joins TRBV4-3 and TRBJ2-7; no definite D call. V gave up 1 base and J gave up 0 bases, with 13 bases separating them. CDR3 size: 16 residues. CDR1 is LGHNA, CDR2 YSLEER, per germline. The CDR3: CASSQGSNFLSYEQYF. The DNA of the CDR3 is TGCGCCAGCAGCCAAGGTAGTAACTTTCTCTCCTACGAGCAGTACTTC.

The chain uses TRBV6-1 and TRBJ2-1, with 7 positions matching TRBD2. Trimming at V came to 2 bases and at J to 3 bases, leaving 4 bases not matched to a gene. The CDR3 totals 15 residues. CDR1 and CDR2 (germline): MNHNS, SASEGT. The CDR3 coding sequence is TGTGCCAGCAGTGAACGGGGGGAGAACTACAATGAGCAGTTCTTC. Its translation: CASSERGENYNEQFF.

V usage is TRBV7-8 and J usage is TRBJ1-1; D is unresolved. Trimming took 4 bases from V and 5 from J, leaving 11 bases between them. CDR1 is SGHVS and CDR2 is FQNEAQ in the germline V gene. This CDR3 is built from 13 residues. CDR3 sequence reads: CASSSSGGTEAFF. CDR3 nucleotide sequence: TGTGCCAGCAGCTCCTCGGGAGGGACTGAAGCTTTCTTT.

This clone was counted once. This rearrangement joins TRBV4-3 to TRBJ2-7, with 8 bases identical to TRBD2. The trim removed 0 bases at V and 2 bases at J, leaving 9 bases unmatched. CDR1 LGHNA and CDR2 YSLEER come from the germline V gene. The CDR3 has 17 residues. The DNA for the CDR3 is TGCGCCAGCAGCCAAGATATAAGAAGCGGGGGCCCCTACGAGCAGTACTTC. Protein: CASSQDIRSGGPYEQYF.

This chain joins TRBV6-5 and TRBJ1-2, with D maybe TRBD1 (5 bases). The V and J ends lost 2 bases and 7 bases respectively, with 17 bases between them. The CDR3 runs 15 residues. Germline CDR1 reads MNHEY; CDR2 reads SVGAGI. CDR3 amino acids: CASSYPWTRGGGYTF. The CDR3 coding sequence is TGTGCCAGCAGTTACCCTTGGACAAGGGGAGGTGGCTACACCTTC.

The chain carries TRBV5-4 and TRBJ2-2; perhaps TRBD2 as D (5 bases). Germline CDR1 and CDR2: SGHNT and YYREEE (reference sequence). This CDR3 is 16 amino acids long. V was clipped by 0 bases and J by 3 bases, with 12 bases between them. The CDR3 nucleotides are TGTGCCAGCAGCTTGGGAGAGGGAAGATACACCGGGGAGCTGTTTTTT. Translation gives CASSLGEGRYTGELFF.

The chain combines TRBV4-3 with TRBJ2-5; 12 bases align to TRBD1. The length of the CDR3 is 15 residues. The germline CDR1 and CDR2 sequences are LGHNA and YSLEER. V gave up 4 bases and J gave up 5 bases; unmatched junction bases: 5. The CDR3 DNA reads TGCGCCAGCAGCCGGGGACAGGGGGCTAGGGAGACCCAGTACTTC. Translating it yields CASSRGQGARETQYF.

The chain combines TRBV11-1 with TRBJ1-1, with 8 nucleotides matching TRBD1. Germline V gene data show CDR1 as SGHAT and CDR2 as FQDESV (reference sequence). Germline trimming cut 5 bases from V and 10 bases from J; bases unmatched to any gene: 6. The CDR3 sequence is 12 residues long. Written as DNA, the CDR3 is TGTGCCAGCAGCCCGACCGACAGGGGAGCTTTCTTT. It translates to CASSPTDRGAFF.

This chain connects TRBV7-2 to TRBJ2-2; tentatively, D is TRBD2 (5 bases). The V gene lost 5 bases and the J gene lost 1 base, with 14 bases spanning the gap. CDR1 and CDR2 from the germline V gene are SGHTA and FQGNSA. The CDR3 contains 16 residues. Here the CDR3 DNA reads TGTGCCAGCAGCCGACGGGTGGAGGTGAACACCGGGGAGCTGTTTTTT. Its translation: CASSRRVEVNTGELFF.

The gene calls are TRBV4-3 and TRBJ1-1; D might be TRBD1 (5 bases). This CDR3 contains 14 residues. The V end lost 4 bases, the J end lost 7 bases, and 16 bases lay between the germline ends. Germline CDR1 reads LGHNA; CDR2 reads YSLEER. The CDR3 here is CASSPRSRAIEAFF. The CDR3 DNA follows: TGCGCCAGCAGCCCCAGGAGCAGGGCCATTGAAGCTTTCTTT.

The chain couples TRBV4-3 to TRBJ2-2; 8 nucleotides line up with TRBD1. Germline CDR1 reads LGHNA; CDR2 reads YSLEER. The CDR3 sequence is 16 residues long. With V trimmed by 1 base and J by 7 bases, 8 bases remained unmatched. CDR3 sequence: CASSQVFEQGVGELFF. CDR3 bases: TGCGCCAGCAGCCAAGTCTTCGAACAGGGGGTCGGGGAGCTGTTTTTT.

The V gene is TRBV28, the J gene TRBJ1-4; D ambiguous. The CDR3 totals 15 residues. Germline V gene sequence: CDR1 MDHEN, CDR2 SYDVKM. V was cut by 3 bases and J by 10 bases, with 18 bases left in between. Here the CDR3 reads CASSLGGNSEGKLFF. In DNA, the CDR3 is TGTGCCAGCAGTTTGGGAGGCAACTCCGAGGGAAAACTGTTTTTT.

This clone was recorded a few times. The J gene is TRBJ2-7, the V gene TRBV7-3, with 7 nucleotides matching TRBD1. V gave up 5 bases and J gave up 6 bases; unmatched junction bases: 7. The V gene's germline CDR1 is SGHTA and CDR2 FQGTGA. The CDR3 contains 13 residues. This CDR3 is CASSTRQGGEQYF. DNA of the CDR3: TGTGCCAGCAGCACACGACAGGGTGGCGAGCAGTACTTC.

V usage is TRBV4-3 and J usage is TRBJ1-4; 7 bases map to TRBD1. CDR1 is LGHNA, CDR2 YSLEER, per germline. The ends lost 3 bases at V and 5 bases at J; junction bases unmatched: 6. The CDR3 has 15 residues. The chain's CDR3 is CASSQGTVPNEKLFF. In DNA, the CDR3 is TGCGCCAGCAGCCAGGGGACAGTCCCAAATGAAAAACTGTTTTTT.

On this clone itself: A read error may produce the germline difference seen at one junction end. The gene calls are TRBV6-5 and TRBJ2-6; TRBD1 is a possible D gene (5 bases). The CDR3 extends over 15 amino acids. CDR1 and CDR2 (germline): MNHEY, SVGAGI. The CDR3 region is CASSRRFSGANGLTF. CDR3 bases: TGTGCCAGCAGCCGACGGTTCTCTGGGGCCAACGGCCTGACTTTC.